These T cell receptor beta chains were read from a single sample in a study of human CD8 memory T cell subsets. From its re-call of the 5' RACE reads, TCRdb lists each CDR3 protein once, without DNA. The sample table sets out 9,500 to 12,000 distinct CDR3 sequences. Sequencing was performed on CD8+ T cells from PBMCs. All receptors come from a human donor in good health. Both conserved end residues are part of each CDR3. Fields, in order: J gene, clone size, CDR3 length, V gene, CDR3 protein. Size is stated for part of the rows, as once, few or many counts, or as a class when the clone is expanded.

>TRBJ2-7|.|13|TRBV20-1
CSVATGNSYEQYF
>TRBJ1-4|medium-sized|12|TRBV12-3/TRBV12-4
CASSRDLRKLFF
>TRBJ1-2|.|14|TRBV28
CASSLNSRDYGYTF
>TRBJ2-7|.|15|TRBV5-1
CASSLRDRVDYEQYF
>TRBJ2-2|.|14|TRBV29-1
CSVEGTGNTGELFF
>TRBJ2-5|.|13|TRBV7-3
CASSLWSEETQYF
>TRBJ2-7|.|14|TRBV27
CASSPGQGGGEQYF
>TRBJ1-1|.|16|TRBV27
CASSPGQITANTEAFF
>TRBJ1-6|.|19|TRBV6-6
CASSSGFSIGEGQHSPLHF
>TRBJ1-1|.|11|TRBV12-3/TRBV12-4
CASSQFTEAFF
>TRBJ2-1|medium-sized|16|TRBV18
CASSPPTGTSVDEQFF
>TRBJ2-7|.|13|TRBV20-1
CSARDGGELEQYF
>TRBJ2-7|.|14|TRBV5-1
CASSLAGSSYEQYF
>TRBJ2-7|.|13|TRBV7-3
CASSLTGGYEQYF
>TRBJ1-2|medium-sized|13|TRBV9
CASSADLNYGYTF
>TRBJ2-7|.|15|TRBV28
CASSFPSGPTYEQYF
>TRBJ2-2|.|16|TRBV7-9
CAIFPPGPHGAGELFF
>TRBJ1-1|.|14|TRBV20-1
CSASESTENTEAFF
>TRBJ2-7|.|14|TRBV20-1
CSAQDGTGFNEQYF
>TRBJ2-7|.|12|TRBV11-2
CASSYTGNEQYF